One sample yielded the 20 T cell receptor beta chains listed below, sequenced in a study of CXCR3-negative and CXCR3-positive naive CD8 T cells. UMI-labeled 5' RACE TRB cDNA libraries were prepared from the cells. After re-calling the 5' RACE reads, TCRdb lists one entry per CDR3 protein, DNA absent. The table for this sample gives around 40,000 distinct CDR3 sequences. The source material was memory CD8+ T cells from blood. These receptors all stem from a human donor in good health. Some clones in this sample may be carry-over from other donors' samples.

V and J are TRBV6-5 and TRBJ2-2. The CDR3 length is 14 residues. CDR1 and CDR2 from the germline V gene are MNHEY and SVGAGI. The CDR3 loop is CASSPQWGTGELFF.

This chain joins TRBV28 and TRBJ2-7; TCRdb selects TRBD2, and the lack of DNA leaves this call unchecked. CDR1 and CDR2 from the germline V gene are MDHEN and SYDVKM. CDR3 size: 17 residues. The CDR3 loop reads CASSLESRKVLTYEQYF.

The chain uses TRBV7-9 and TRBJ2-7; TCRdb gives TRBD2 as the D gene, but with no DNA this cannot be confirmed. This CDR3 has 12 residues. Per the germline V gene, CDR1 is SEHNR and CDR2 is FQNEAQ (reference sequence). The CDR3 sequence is CASRGLHNEQYF.

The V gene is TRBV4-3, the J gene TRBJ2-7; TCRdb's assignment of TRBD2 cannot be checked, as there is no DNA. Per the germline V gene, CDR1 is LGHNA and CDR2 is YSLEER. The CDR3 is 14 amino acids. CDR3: CASSQAEGSYEQYF.

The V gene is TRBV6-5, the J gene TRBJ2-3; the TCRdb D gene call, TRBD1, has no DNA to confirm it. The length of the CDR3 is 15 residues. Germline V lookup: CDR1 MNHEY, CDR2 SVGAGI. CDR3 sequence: CASTPVQGKSTTQYF.

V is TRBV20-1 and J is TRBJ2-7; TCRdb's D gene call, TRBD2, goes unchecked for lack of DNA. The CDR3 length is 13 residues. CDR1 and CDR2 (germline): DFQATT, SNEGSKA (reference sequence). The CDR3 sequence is CSAASGGYYEQYF.

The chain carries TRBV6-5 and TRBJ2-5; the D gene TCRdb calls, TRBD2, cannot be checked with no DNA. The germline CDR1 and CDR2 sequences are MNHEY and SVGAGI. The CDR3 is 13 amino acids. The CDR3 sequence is CASRRGPGETQYF.

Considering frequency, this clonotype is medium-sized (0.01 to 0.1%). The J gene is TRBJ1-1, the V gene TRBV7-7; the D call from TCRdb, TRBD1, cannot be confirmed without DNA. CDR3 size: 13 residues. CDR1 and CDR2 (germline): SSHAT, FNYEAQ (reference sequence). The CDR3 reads CASSSDRDTEAFF.

The chain's CDR3 is CASSQDPGFYGYTF. The chain joins TRBV14 to TRBJ1-2; there is no DNA to check the TCRdb D call of TRBD1. This CDR3 is 14 amino acids long. The germline gives CDR1 SGHDN, CDR2 FVKESK.

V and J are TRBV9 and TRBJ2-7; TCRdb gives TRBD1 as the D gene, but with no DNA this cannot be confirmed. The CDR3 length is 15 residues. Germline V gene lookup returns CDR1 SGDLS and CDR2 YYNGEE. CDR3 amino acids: CASSPYGQGDYEQYF.

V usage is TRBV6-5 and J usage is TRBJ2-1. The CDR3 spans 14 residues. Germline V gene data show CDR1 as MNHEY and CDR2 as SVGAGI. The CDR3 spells CASSRMESYNEQFF.

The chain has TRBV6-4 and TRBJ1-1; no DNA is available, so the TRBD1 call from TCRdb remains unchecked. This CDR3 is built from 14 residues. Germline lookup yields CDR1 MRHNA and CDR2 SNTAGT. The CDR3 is CASSDPTGDTEAFF.

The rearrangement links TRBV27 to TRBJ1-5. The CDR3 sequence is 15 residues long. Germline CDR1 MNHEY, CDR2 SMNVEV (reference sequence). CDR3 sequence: CASSLSGSPRQPQHF.

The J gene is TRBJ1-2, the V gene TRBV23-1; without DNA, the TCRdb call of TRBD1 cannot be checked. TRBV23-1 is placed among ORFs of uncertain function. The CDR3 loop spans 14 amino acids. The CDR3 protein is CASSKQGENYGYTF.

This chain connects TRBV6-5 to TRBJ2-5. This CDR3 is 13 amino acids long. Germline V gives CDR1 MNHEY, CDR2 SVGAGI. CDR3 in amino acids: CASSYREWETQYF.

CDR3 region: CASSGTASIESSYNSPLHF. V and J are TRBV28 and TRBJ1-6; the D call from TCRdb, TRBD1, cannot be confirmed without DNA. In germline, CDR1 is MDHEN, CDR2 SYDVKM. This CDR3 has 19 residues.

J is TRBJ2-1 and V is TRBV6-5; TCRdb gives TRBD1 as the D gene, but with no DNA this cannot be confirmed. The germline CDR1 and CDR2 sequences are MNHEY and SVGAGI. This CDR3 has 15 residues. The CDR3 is CASSYAAEGGNEQFF.

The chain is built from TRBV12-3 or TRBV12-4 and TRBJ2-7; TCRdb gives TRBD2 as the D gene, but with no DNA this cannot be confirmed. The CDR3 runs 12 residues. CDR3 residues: CASSPPAYEQYF.

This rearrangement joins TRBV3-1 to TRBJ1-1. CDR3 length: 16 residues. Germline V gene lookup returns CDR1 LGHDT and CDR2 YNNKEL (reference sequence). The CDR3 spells CASSQDRWVLNTEAFF.

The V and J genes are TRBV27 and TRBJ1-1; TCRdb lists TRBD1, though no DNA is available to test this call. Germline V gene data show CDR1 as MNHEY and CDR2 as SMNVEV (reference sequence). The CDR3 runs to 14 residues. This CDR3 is CASSFLGTTSEAFF.